A selection of T cell receptor beta chains follows, all from one sample in a study of response to subunit inactivated influenza vaccine. TCRdb passed the RT-PCR reads through MiXCR, listing each CDR3 protein once. The table lists under 200,000 distinct CDR3 sequences, 9.5% to 15% of them singletons. These records were also assigned to another study, of T cells expressing NK-cell markers.

This sample comprised CD8+ T cells sorted from PBMCs, obtained 12 days after vaccination. The receptors were sampled from a man aged 45 to 65 who received an inactivated influenza vaccine. CDR3s include the opening cysteine and the closing phenylalanine or tryptophan. Fields, in order: CDR3 protein, CDR3 DNA, D gene, J gene, clone size, V gene. D genes are given only for firm matches. Clone size is shown for a subset of rows, as once, few, many or a class of expanded clone.

cdr3_aa: CASRTGAYNEQFF; cdr3_nt: TGTGCCAGCAGGACAGGGGCCTACAATGAGCAGTTCTTC; d_call: TRBD1; j_call: TRBJ2-1; clone_size: .; v_call: TRBV6-5
cdr3_aa: CASQQGGPNTGELFF; cdr3_nt: TGTGCCAGCCAACAGGGGGGTCCTAACACCGGGGAGCTGTTTTTT; d_call: TRBD1; j_call: TRBJ2-2; clone_size: .; v_call: TRBV28
cdr3_aa: CASSEVTGGHYEQYF; cdr3_nt: TGCGCCAGCAGCGAGGTTACGGGAGGTCACTACGAGCAGTACTTC; d_call: TRBD2; j_call: TRBJ2-7; clone_size: many; v_call: TRBV4-3
cdr3_aa: CSVEARLTDTQYF; cdr3_nt: TGCAGCGTTGAAGCTCGACTTACAGATACGCAGTATTTT; d_call: .; j_call: TRBJ2-3; clone_size: .; v_call: TRBV29-1
cdr3_aa: CASSYMGLGTGELFF; cdr3_nt: TGTGCCAGCAGTTACATGGGGTTGGGCACCGGGGAGCTGTTTTTT; d_call: .; j_call: TRBJ2-2; clone_size: few; v_call: TRBV6-5
cdr3_aa: CASSQADPAYEQYF; cdr3_nt: TGTGCCAGCAGCCAGGCCGACCCAGCCTACGAGCAGTACTTC; d_call: .; j_call: TRBJ2-7; clone_size: .; v_call: TRBV7-8
cdr3_aa: CATSRERASNEQFF; cdr3_nt: TGTGCCACCAGCAGAGAGAGGGCATCCAATGAGCAGTTCTTC; d_call: .; j_call: TRBJ2-1; clone_size: .; v_call: TRBV15
cdr3_aa: CASSQDYGTSVYNEQFF; cdr3_nt: TGCGCCAGCAGCCAAGATTATGGGACTAGCGTTTACAATGAGCAGTTCTTC; d_call: TRBD2; j_call: TRBJ2-1; clone_size: .; v_call: TRBV4-3
cdr3_aa: CASSPTGADNEQFF; cdr3_nt: TGTGCTAGCAGCCCAACGGGGGCGGATAATGAGCAGTTCTTC; d_call: .; j_call: TRBJ2-1; clone_size: .; v_call: TRBV7-7
cdr3_aa: CAISDPSVWQGASGANVLTF; cdr3_nt: TGTGCCATCAGTGACCCAAGCGTCTGGCAGGGGGCGAGTGGGGCCAACGTCCTGACTTTC; d_call: TRBD1; j_call: TRBJ2-6; clone_size: .; v_call: TRBV10-3
cdr3_aa: CATSSGLNEKLFF; cdr3_nt: TGTGCCACCAGCAGCGGACTTAATGAAAAACTGTTTTTT; d_call: .; j_call: TRBJ1-4; clone_size: many; v_call: TRBV15
cdr3_aa: CASSYGRANEQFF; cdr3_nt: TGTGCCAGCAGTTATGGCCGCGCCAATGAGCAGTTCTTC; d_call: .; j_call: TRBJ2-1; clone_size: .; v_call: TRBV6-2/TRBV6-3
cdr3_aa: CASSEGQGAYGYTF; cdr3_nt: TGCGCCAGCAGCGAAGGACAGGGCGCCTATGGCTACACCTTC; d_call: TRBD1; j_call: TRBJ1-2; clone_size: .; v_call: TRBV5-1
cdr3_aa: CASSLGWTVNTEAFF; cdr3_nt: TGTGCCAGCAGCCTTGGGTGGACAGTGAACACTGAAGCTTTCTTT; d_call: .; j_call: TRBJ1-1; clone_size: few; v_call: TRBV7-9
cdr3_aa: CSARDPLAEDTGELFF; cdr3_nt: TGCAGTGCTAGAGATCCGCTAGCGGAAGACACCGGGGAGCTGTTTTTT; d_call: TRBD2; j_call: TRBJ2-2; clone_size: .; v_call: TRBV20-1
cdr3_aa: CASSPSTGSVNEQFF; cdr3_nt: TGTGCCAGCAGCCCGTCGACAGGGTCTGTCAATGAGCAGTTCTTC; d_call: TRBD1; j_call: TRBJ2-1; clone_size: .; v_call: TRBV11-2
cdr3_aa: CASSPASQGTDTQYF; cdr3_nt: TGTGCCAGCAGCCCAGCATCCCAGGGCACAGATACGCAGTATTTT; d_call: .; j_call: TRBJ2-3; clone_size: few; v_call: TRBV3-1
cdr3_aa: CASRRTEAFGYTF; cdr3_nt: TGTGCCAGCAGGAGAACAGAGGCTTTCGGCTACACCTTC; d_call: .; j_call: TRBJ1-2; clone_size: .; v_call: TRBV6-1
cdr3_aa: CASSLSHTGTGYTGELFF; cdr3_nt: TGTGCCAGCAGTTTATCGCATACCGGGACAGGGTACACCGGGGAGCTGTTTTTT; d_call: TRBD1; j_call: TRBJ2-2; clone_size: .; v_call: TRBV27
cdr3_aa: CAISGPGSAEAFF; cdr3_nt: TGTGCCATCAGTGGCCCGGGTTCGGCAGAAGCTTTCTTT; d_call: .; j_call: TRBJ1-1; clone_size: .; v_call: TRBV10-3
cdr3_aa: CASSDNSGTGAGGELFF; cdr3_nt: TGTGCCAGCAGCGACAACTCCGGGACAGGGGCAGGCGGGGAGCTGTTTTTT; d_call: TRBD1; j_call: TRBJ2-2; clone_size: few; v_call: TRBV9
cdr3_aa: CSALQGTPYYEQYF; cdr3_nt: TGCAGTGCTCTCCAGGGGACACCTTACTACGAGCAGTACTTC; d_call: .; j_call: TRBJ2-7; clone_size: few; v_call: TRBV20-1
cdr3_aa: CSADSLDRGDYEQYF; cdr3_nt: TGCAGTGCTGACTCCCTGGACAGGGGGGACTACGAGCAGTACTTC; d_call: TRBD1; j_call: TRBJ2-7; clone_size: .; v_call: TRBV20-1
cdr3_aa: CSARSRWEQYF; cdr3_nt: TGCAGCGCTCGTTCCCGTTGGGAGCAGTACTTC; d_call: .; j_call: TRBJ2-7; clone_size: .; v_call: TRBV29-1
cdr3_aa: CSASDRGYEQYF; cdr3_nt: TGCAGTGCATCGGACAGGGGATACGAGCAGTACTTC; d_call: TRBD1; j_call: TRBJ2-7; clone_size: few; v_call: TRBV20-1
cdr3_aa: CASSQEGGKGRDGYTF; cdr3_nt: TGCGCCAGCAGCCAAGAAGGAGGGAAAGGCCGAGATGGCTACACCTTC; d_call: .; j_call: TRBJ1-2; clone_size: .; v_call: TRBV4-1
cdr3_aa: CASAGSSYEQYF; cdr3_nt: TGTGCCAGCGCGGGAAGCTCCTACGAGCAGTACTTC; d_call: .; j_call: TRBJ2-7; clone_size: few; v_call: TRBV6-5
cdr3_aa: CANSLGLAVNEQFF; cdr3_nt: TGTGCCAACAGTTTAGGACTAGCGGTCAATGAGCAGTTCTTC; d_call: TRBD2; j_call: TRBJ2-1; clone_size: many; v_call: TRBV12-3/TRBV12-4
cdr3_aa: CASSAARPNTEAFF; cdr3_nt: TGTGCCAGCAGCGCCGCCAGGCCGAACACTGAAGCTTTCTTT; d_call: .; j_call: TRBJ1-1; clone_size: many; v_call: TRBV7-9
cdr3_aa: CASSPAIYEQYF; cdr3_nt: TGTGCCAGCAGCCCCGCCATCTACGAGCAGTACTTC; d_call: .; j_call: TRBJ2-7; clone_size: few; v_call: TRBV6-2/TRBV6-3
cdr3_aa: CASSPTGTANYGYTF; cdr3_nt: TGCGCCAGCAGCCCCACGGGGACAGCTAACTATGGCTACACCTTC; d_call: TRBD1; j_call: TRBJ1-2; clone_size: few; v_call: TRBV4-3
cdr3_aa: CASSSGNQPQHF; cdr3_nt: TGTGCCAGCAGTTCCGGGAATCAGCCCCAGCATTTT; d_call: .; j_call: TRBJ1-5; clone_size: few; v_call: TRBV27
cdr3_aa: CASSFPRQARGDTQYF; cdr3_nt: TGTGCCAGCAGCTTCCCTCGACAGGCCCGGGGGGATACGCAGTATTTT; d_call: .; j_call: TRBJ2-3; clone_size: few; v_call: TRBV11-2
cdr3_aa: CASTQGLANNEQFF; cdr3_nt: TGCGCCAGCACCCAGGGACTAGCAAACAATGAGCAGTTCTTC; d_call: TRBD2; j_call: TRBJ2-1; clone_size: .; v_call: TRBV4-3
cdr3_aa: CASSQYGGANTGELFF; cdr3_nt: TGTGCCAGCAGCCAATACGGGGGAGCGAACACCGGGGAGCTGTTTTTT; d_call: .; j_call: TRBJ2-2; clone_size: .; v_call: TRBV3-1
cdr3_aa: CASSWTSGYGGETQYF; cdr3_nt: TGTGCCAGCAGTTGGACTAGCGGTTATGGGGGAGAGACCCAGTACTTC; d_call: TRBD2; j_call: TRBJ2-5; clone_size: many; v_call: TRBV28
cdr3_aa: CASSYSAGGQETQYF; cdr3_nt: TGTGCCAGCAGTTACTCGGCAGGGGGCCAAGAGACCCAGTACTTC; d_call: TRBD1; j_call: TRBJ2-5; clone_size: few; v_call: TRBV6-2/TRBV6-3
cdr3_aa: CASSPAGHEKLFF; cdr3_nt: TGTGCCAGCAGCCCGGCGGGGCATGAAAAACTGTTTTTT; d_call: .; j_call: TRBJ1-4; clone_size: .; v_call: TRBV11-2
cdr3_aa: CASSQVLALRNEQFF; cdr3_nt: TGTGCCAGCAGCCAGGTACTAGCGTTAAGGAATGAGCAGTTCTTC; d_call: TRBD2; j_call: TRBJ2-1; clone_size: .; v_call: TRBV4-2
cdr3_aa: CSVEGLFPMSSYNEQFF; cdr3_nt: TGCAGCGTTGAGGGACTGTTTCCCATGAGCTCCTACAATGAGCAGTTCTTC; d_call: .; j_call: TRBJ2-1; clone_size: many; v_call: TRBV29-1
cdr3_aa: CASSQDGGGSYNEQFF; cdr3_nt: TGCGCCAGCAGCCAAGACGGGGGGGGGTCCTACAATGAGCAGTTCTTC; d_call: TRBD2; j_call: TRBJ2-1; clone_size: few; v_call: TRBV4-3
cdr3_aa: CASSPSRADFQETQYF; cdr3_nt: TGTGCCAGCAGTCCGTCGAGGGCAGACTTTCAGGAGACCCAGTACTTC; d_call: .; j_call: TRBJ2-5; clone_size: many; v_call: TRBV28
cdr3_aa: CASSYYSTGQPQHF; cdr3_nt: TGTGCCAGCAGTTACTATTCTACGGGTCAGCCCCAGCATTTT; d_call: .; j_call: TRBJ1-5; clone_size: .; v_call: TRBV6-2/TRBV6-3
cdr3_aa: CASSHAYSLNTEAFF; cdr3_nt: TGCGCCAGCAGCCATGCCTACAGCTTGAACACTGAAGCTTTCTTT; d_call: .; j_call: TRBJ1-1; clone_size: few; v_call: TRBV4-1
cdr3_aa: CASSFTGASYNEQFF; cdr3_nt: TGTGCCAGCAGTTTTACAGGGGCTTCCTACAATGAGCAGTTCTTC; d_call: TRBD1; j_call: TRBJ2-1; clone_size: .; v_call: TRBV28
cdr3_aa: CASSYSRTGGYEQYF; cdr3_nt: TGTGCCAGCAGTTACTCGAGAACAGGAGGCTACGAGCAGTACTTC; d_call: .; j_call: TRBJ2-7; clone_size: few; v_call: TRBV6-2/TRBV6-3
cdr3_aa: CASSLWAGQSDEQYF; cdr3_nt: TGCGCCAGCAGCTTGTGGGCAGGACAGTCAGACGAGCAGTACTTC; d_call: .; j_call: TRBJ2-7; clone_size: .; v_call: TRBV5-1
cdr3_aa: CSEGVAGGSSYNEQFF; cdr3_nt: TGCAGTGAAGGGGTCGCGGGAGGGAGCTCCTACAATGAGCAGTTCTTC; d_call: TRBD2; j_call: TRBJ2-1; clone_size: .; v_call: TRBV20-1
cdr3_aa: CASSYSNRGLTGELFF; cdr3_nt: TGTGCCAGCAGTTACTCGAATAGGGGTCTCACCGGGGAGCTGTTTTTT; d_call: .; j_call: TRBJ2-2; clone_size: .; v_call: TRBV6-5
cdr3_aa: CASSSWPTSGSTETQYF; cdr3_nt: TGTGCCAGCAGCTCTTGGCCAACTAGCGGGAGTACGGAGACCCAGTACTTC; d_call: TRBD2; j_call: TRBJ2-5; clone_size: .; v_call: TRBV7-9
cdr3_aa: CASSEGYNEQFF; cdr3_nt: TGTGCCAGCAGTGAAGGGTACAATGAGCAGTTCTTC; d_call: .; j_call: TRBJ2-1; clone_size: many; v_call: TRBV2
cdr3_aa: CASSEDRDYEQYF; cdr3_nt: TGTGCCAGCAGTGAGGACAGGGACTACGAGCAGTACTTC; d_call: TRBD1; j_call: TRBJ2-7; clone_size: few; v_call: TRBV6-1
cdr3_aa: CASSQDYGRASTDTQYF; cdr3_nt: TGCGCCAGCAGCCAAGATTACGGGAGGGCCTCGACAGATACGCAGTATTTT; d_call: TRBD2; j_call: TRBJ2-3; clone_size: .; v_call: TRBV4-3